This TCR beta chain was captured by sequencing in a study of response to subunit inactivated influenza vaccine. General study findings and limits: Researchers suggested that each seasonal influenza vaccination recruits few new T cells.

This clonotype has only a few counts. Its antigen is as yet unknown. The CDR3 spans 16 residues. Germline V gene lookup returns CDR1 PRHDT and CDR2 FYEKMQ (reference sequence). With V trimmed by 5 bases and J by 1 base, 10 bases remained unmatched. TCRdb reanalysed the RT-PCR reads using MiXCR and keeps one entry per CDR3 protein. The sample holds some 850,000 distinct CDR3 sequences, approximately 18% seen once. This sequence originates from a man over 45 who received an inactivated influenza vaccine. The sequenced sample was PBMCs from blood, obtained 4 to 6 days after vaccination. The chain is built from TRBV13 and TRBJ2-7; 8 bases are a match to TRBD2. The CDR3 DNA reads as TGTGCCAGCAGCCCACGGGGCGGGAGGCCGTCCTACGAGCAGTACTTC. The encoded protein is CASSPRGGRPSYEQYF.